This T cell receptor beta chain is from a study of T cell changes during pregnancy in multiple sclerosis. Method: immunoSEQ multiplex PCR; TCRdb's copy keeps in-frame clones and lacks some. This table has about 100,000 clones, under 95% appearing once. Per the germline V gene, CDR1 is MNHNS and CDR2 is SASEGT. The CDR3 extends over 16 amino acids. The V segment lost 0 bases and the J segment 11 bases; nucleotides outside the gene matches: 9. The receptor comes from a female donor in good health, enrolled as a control in a pregnancy study. The sequences come from peripheral blood, collected in the third trimester of pregnancy. The rearrangement links TRBV6-1 to TRBJ2-3, with TRBD2 identical over 12 bases. DNA for the CDR3: TGTGCCAGCAGTGAAGCCGCTAGCGGGGGGGCCAGTAGGCAGTATTTT. Translation: CASSEAASGGASRQYF.